The 19 T cell receptor beta chains reported below all come from one sample, sequenced in a study of response to subunit inactivated influenza vaccine. TCRdb re-derived calls from the RT-PCR reads in MiXCR, one entry per CDR3 protein. This table holds a few hundred thousand distinct CDR3 sequences, around 15% found once. The source material was PBMCs from blood, sampled 12 days after vaccination. These TCRs come from a man aged 50 to 60 who received an inactivated influenza vaccine.

J is TRBJ2-3 and V is TRBV20-1, with 10 nucleotides matching TRBD1. J lost 0 bases, V lost 3 bases, and 6 bases had no gene match. Germline lookup yields CDR1 DFQATT and CDR2 SNEGSKA (reference sequence). This CDR3 is 16 amino acids long. The CDR3 DNA reads as TGCAGTGCTAGGGCTCCGGGACAGGGGAGCACAGATACGCAGTATTTT. Amino acids: CSARAPGQGSTDTQYF.

This clonotype has just a few counts. The V gene is TRBV19, the J gene TRBJ1-1; D is ambiguous. V lost 4 bases to trimming and J lost 4 bases, with 13 bases between them. The germline V gene encodes CDR1 LNHDA and CDR2 SQIVND (reference sequence). The CDR3 is made up of 14 amino acids. The CDR3 protein is CASSNSPTGTEAFF. CDR3 nucleotides: TGTGCCAGTAGTAACTCCCCAACGGGCACTGAAGCTTTCTTT.

V usage is TRBV28 and J usage is TRBJ2-1; TRBD1 is a possible D gene (6 bases). CDR1 is MDHEN and CDR2 is SYDVKM in the germline V gene. The length of the CDR3 is 16 residues. The germline V and J ends were trimmed by 5 bases and 9 bases, with 23 bases remaining between them. CDR3 region: CASSPAGGKGRGEQFF. CDR3 nucleotides: TGTGCCAGCAGTCCAGCTGGGGGCAAGGGTAGGGGTGAGCAGTTCTTC.

The chain is built from TRBV20-1 and TRBJ2-5; D is uncertain. Per the germline V gene, CDR1 is DFQATT and CDR2 is SNEGSKA (reference sequence). V lost 0 bases, J lost 5 bases, and 16 bases lay in between. This CDR3 is built from 15 residues. The chain's CDR3 is CSARDSQTIAETQYF. The CDR3 region has the DNA TGCAGTGCTAGAGATAGTCAGACAATCGCGGAGACCCAGTACTTC.

The CDR3 is CASSYDSLGGVRSSGANVLTF. The CDR3 region has the DNA TGTGCCAGCAGTTACGACTCATTGGGAGGGGTACGAAGCTCTGGGGCCAACGTCCTGACTTTC. The V call is TRBV6-2 or TRBV6-3, the J call TRBJ2-6, with 7 bases that match TRBD2. With V trimmed by 2 bases and J by 0 bases, 16 bases remained unmatched. There are 21 residues in the CDR3. The V gene's germline CDR1 is MNHEY and CDR2 SVGEGT.

The chain links TRBV7-9 to TRBJ1-2; weak D call: TRBD1 (5 bases). Trimming shortened V by 5 bases and J by 8 bases, and 15 bases separated the two germline ends. The CDR3 sequence is 13 residues long. Germline-derived CDR1 and CDR2 are SEHNR and FQNEAQ (reference sequence). For the CDR3, the DNA is TGTGCCAGCAGCCGCAGAGGCGGGGACGGCTACACCTTC. Amino acid sequence: CASSRRGGDGYTF. The full variable domain, with the rest looked up from reference TRBV7-9 and TRBJ1-2, is DTGVSQNPRHKITKRGQNVTFRCDPISEHNRLYWYRQTLGQGPEFLTYFQNEAQLEKSRLLSDRFSAERPKGSFSTLEIQRTEQGDSAMYLCASSRRGGDGYTFGSGTRLTVV.

The chain couples TRBV4-2 to TRBJ1-3; no definite D call. Trimming stripped 1 base from V and 0 bases from J, with 10 bases between. The CDR3 has 16 amino acids. Germline V lookup: CDR1 LGHNA, CDR2 YNFKEQ. CDR3 DNA: TGTGCCAGCAGCCAAGCGACGGTGTACTCTGGAAACACCATATATTTT. Amino acid sequence: CASSQATVYSGNTIYF.

At least ten counts were recorded for this clonotype. V usage is TRBV29-1 and J usage is TRBJ2-5; TRBD2 is a possible D gene (7 bases). Trimming took off 7 bases at V and 5 bases at J, with 20 bases between the two ends. The germline V gene has CDR1 SQVTM and CDR2 ANQGSEA. This CDR3 is built from 14 residues. The CDR3 loop is CSADGGLGGETQYF. CDR3 coding DNA: TGCAGCGCCGATGGGGGCCTCGGGGGGGAGACCCAGTACTTC.

This clonotype was recorded many times. V usage is TRBV4-3 and J usage is TRBJ2-1, with 7 bases aligning to TRBD1. Trimming at V came to 0 bases and at J to 6 bases, leaving 8 bases not matched to a gene. Germline CDR1 reads LGHNA; CDR2 reads YSLEER. This CDR3 comprises 16 residues. The chain's CDR3 is CASSQEVQGLVNEQFF. CDR3 nucleotide sequence: TGCGCCAGCAGCCAAGAGGTACAGGGGCTGGTCAATGAGCAGTTCTTC.

This rearrangement joins TRBV11-2 to TRBJ1-2, with TRBD1 matching 7 bases. This CDR3 has 16 residues. Losses at the gene ends were 3 bases for V and 4 bases for J; bases not matched to a gene: 11. CDR1 and CDR2 from the germline V gene are SGHAT and FQNNGV. The CDR3 protein is CASSLGTRGVGYGYTF. The CDR3 DNA reads TGTGCCAGCAGCTTGGGAACCAGGGGGGTCGGCTATGGCTACACCTTC.

This clonotype occurred a few times. The chain joins TRBV7-2 to TRBJ1-6; 8 bases align to TRBD1. The V and J ends lost 1 base and 10 bases, in that order; junction bases with no gene match: 3. CDR3 length: 14 residues. The V gene's germline CDR1 is SGHTA and CDR2 FQGNSA. For the CDR3, the DNA is TGTGCCAGCAGCTTAGGGACAGGGAAATCACCCCTCCACTTT. This encodes CASSLGTGKSPLHF.

This rearrangement joins TRBV7-9 to TRBJ1-1; D ambiguous. Trimming left V 0 bases short and J 1 base short, with 6 bases between. In germline, CDR1 is SEHNR, CDR2 FQNEAQ (reference sequence). The CDR3 spans 14 residues. The chain's CDR3 is CASSLASANTEAFF. DNA for the CDR3: TGTGCCAGCAGCTTAGCTTCGGCGAACACTGAAGCTTTCTTT.

This clonotype was counted only a few times. J is TRBJ2-3 and V is TRBV5-1; 8 bases map to TRBD1. The germline V gene has CDR1 SGHRS and CDR2 YFSETQ. V lost 4 bases and J lost 4; bases outside the gene matches: 5. The CDR3 runs to 14 residues. CDR3 coding DNA: TGCGCCAGCAGCATCGTGACAGGGGCAGATACGCAGTATTTT. This sequence encodes CASSIVTGADTQYF.

This clonotype has ten or more counts. This rearrangement joins TRBV10-3 to TRBJ2-7; 8 bases are a match to TRBD2. The CDR3 totals 17 residues. V shed 2 bases and J 0 bases; nucleotides not matched to a gene: 9. The germline CDR1 and CDR2 sequences are ENHRY and SYGVKD. The CDR3 DNA sequence: TGTGCCATCAGTGAGCCGGGACTAGGCACAACCTCCTACGAGCAGTACTTC. Protein product: CAISEPGLGTTSYEQYF.

The chain uses TRBV10-3 and TRBJ2-1; a weak D match, TRBD2 (6 bases). V lost 1 base, J lost 5 bases, and 15 bases lay in between. The CDR3 consists of 16 residues. Germline assignment: CDR1 ENHRY and CDR2 SYGVKD. Here the CDR3 DNA reads TGTGCCATCAGTGAGTTTCAGTCTAGCGCACACAATGAGCAGTTCTTC. It specifies CAISEFQSSAHNEQFF.

This clonotype was seen only a few times. The chain employs TRBV20-1 and TRBJ2-4; D is unclear. Germline-derived CDR1 and CDR2 are DFQATT and SNEGSKA (reference sequence). This CDR3 comprises 16 residues. The V and J ends lost 3 bases and 0 bases respectively, with 15 bases between them. The CDR3 DNA is TGCAGTGCTAGCGGTATGGCCGATGCAGCCAAAAACATTCAGTACTTC. Its protein product is CSASGMADAAKNIQYF.

This clonotype was seen at least ten times. Its ends do not fully match the called genes, so a read error is possible. The chain joins TRBV29-1 to TRBJ2-3; D not certain. The CDR3 runs to 14 residues. In germline, CDR1 is SQVTM, CDR2 ANQGSEA. The CDR3 sequence is CSVQEVTYTDTQYF. The CDR3 nucleotides read TGCAGCGTTCAAGAGGTGACATACACAGATACGCAGTATTTT.

DNA of the CDR3: TGTGCCAGCAGAATGAGGGCGGGGGGGGACCCTAGCACAGATACGCAGTATTTT. Its protein product is CASRMRAGGDPSTDTQYF. V and J are TRBV4-2 and TRBJ2-3; 9 bases align to TRBD2. From germline, CDR1 is LGHNA and CDR2 YNFKEQ. CDR3 length: 18 residues. Germline trimming cut 6 bases from V and 0 bases from J; bases unmatched to any gene: 13.

There are a few counts of this clonotype. The V and J genes are TRBV10-3 and TRBJ1-2, with D unclear. The V end lost 3 bases, the J end lost 7 bases, and 15 bases lay between the germline ends. In germline, CDR1 is ENHRY, CDR2 SYGVKD. The CDR3 has 14 amino acids. The CDR3 nucleotides are TGTGCCATCAGTGACCGGGATTTCAGTGGTGGCTACACCTTC. Translating it yields CAISDRDFSGGYTF.